One and the same sample provided the 8 T cell receptor beta chains below, sequenced in a study of blood T cell repertoires in COVID-19. Method: immunoSEQ multiplex PCR; TCRdb's copy keeps in-frame clones and lacks some. The sample carries roughly 400,000 clones, approximately 85% recorded once. The sample consisted of PBMCs or T cells enriched from blood (not recorded which). These TCRs come from a woman between 35 and 50 years old with acute COVID-19.

The chain couples TRBV24-1 to TRBJ2-3; D might be TRBD2 (5 bases). V lost 4 bases to trimming and J lost 5 bases, with 18 bases between them. The length of the CDR3 is 16 residues. Germline CDR1 and CDR2: KGHDR and SFDVKD. CDR3 loop: CATSDRSTEGVDTQYF. CDR3 DNA: TGTGCCACCAGTGACCGGAGTACTGAGGGTGTAGATACGCAGTATTTT.

This clone was seen only once. CDR3 region: CASSFEFYGYTF. The CDR3 DNA reads as TGTGCCAGCAGTTTCGAGTTCTATGGCTACACCTTC. This sequence joins TRBV12-3 or TRBV12-4 and TRBJ1-2, with D uncertain. This CDR3 region has 12 residues. Trimming stripped 3 bases from V and 4 bases from J, with 6 bases between.

This clone has ten or more counts. The sample contains more than one DNA sequence encoding this CDR3. The genes are TRBV4-2 and TRBJ2-7, with TRBD1 identical over 7 bases. The germline V gene has CDR1 LGHNA and CDR2 YNFKEQ. The CDR3 spans 14 residues. V trimming: 1 base; J trimming: 1 base; junction bases outside the gene matches: 1. This CDR3 is CASSQGQGSYEQYF. CDR3 DNA sequence: TGTGCCAGCAGCCAAGGACAGGGATCCTACGAGCAGTACTTC.

J is TRBJ2-7 and V is TRBV6-1; TRBD1 matches 7 bases. From germline, CDR1 is MNHNS and CDR2 SASEGT. This CDR3 is 14 amino acids long. V was pared by 10 bases and J by 6 bases, with 15 bases of the junction left unmatched. The CDR3 sequence is CATREGGAGTEQYF. CDR3 DNA: TGTGCCACCAGAGAAGGGGGCGCCGGTACCGAGCAGTACTTC.

This chain connects TRBV6-4 to TRBJ2-1; TRBD1 aligns across 10 bases. The germline V gene has CDR1 MRHNA and CDR2 SNTAGT. V was pared by 6 bases and J by 15 bases, with 8 bases of the junction left unmatched. The CDR3 totals 12 residues. The CDR3 spells CASRGTGTGVFF. CDR3 bases: TGTGCCAGCAGGGGGACCGGGACAGGGGTGTTCTTC.

The chain carries TRBV12-3 or TRBV12-4 and TRBJ1-4, with 9 bases identical to TRBD1. J gave up 12 bases and V 5 bases, and 1 base lay outside the gene matches. The CDR3 extends over 11 amino acids. The CDR3 sequence: CASSRTGELFF. CDR3 sequence (DNA): TGTGCCAGCAGTAGGACAGGGGAACTGTTTTTT.

In this sample, this clone turned up a few times. V gene TRBV6-5 combines with J gene TRBJ1-2; TRBD1 is a possible D gene (5 bases). This CDR3 region has 14 residues. Germline V gene data show CDR1 as MNHEY and CDR2 as SVGAGI. V was clipped by 7 bases and J by 4 bases, with 16 bases between them. The CDR3 reads CASTPRGGVYGYTF. The CDR3, as DNA: TGTGCCAGCACTCCACGTGGGGGGGTCTATGGCTACACCTTC.

The rearrangement links TRBV18 to TRBJ2-7; 12 nucleotides agree with TRBD1. There are 15 residues in the CDR3. Germline CDR1 is KGHSH and CDR2 is LQKENI. V shed 6 bases, J shed 4 bases, and the junction held 7 bases outside the gene matches. The CDR3 nucleotides read TGTGCCAGCTCCCCCGGGACAGGGGGCCCGTACGAGCAGTACTTC. It translates to CASSPGTGGPYEQYF.